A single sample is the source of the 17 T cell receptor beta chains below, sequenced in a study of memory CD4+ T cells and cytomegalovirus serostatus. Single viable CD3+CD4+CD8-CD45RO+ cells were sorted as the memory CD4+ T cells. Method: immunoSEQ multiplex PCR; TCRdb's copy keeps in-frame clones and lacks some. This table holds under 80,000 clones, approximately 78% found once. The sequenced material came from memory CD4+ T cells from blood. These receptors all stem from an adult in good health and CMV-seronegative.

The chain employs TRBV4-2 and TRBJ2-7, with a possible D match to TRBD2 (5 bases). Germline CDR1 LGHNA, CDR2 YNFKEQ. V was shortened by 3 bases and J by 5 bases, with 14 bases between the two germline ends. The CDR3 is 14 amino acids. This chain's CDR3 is CASSQTTTIDEQYF. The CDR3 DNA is TGTGCCAGCAGCCAGACGACGACTATCGACGAGCAGTACTTC.

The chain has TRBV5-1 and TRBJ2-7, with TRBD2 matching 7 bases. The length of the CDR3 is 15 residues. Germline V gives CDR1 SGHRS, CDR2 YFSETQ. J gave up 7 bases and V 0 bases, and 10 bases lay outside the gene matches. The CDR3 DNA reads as TGCGCCAGCAGCTTGGAGGCTAGCGGATTTCGGGAGCAGTACTTC. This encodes CASSLEASGFREQYF.

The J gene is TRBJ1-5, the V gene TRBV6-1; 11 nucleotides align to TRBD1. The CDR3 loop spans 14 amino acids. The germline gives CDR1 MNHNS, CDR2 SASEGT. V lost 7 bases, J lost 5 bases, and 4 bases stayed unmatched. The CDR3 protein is CASTRTGGDQPQHF. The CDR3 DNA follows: TGTGCCAGCACCAGGACAGGGGGCGATCAGCCCCAGCATTTT.

The DNA for the CDR3 is TGTGCCAGCTCACCACGGATCTCTTGGACTAGCGGGGGTCTTACCTCCTACAATGAGCAGTTCTTC. Protein: CASSPRISWTSGGLTSYNEQFF. The chain uses TRBV18 and TRBJ2-1; 13 bases fit TRBD2. Germline V gene data show CDR1 as KGHSH and CDR2 as LQKENI. The CDR3 consists of 22 residues. The junction had 15 bases not matched to a gene; V was cut back by 1 base and J by 0 bases.

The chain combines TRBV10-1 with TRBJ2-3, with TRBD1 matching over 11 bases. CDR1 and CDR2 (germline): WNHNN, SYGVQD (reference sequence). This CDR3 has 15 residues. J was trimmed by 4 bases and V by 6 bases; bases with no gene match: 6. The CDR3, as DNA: TGCGCCAGCAGCCCCGGACAGGGGGCCTCAGATACGCAGTATTTT. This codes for CASSPGQGASDTQYF.

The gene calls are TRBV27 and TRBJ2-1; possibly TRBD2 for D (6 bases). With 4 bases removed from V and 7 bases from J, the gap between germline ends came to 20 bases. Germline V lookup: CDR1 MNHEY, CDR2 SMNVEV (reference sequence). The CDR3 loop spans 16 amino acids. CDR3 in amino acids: CASSSPSTGGMNEQFF. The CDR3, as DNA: TGTGCCAGCAGTTCCCCCTCCACCGGGGGTATGAATGAGCAGTTCTTC.

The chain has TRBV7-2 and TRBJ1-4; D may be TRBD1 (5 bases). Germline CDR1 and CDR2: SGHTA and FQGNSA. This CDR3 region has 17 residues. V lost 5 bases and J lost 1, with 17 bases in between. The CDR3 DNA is TGTGCCAGCAGCCCCCGACAGAACATCGTAACTAATGAAAAACTGTTTTTT. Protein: CASSPRQNIVTNEKLFF.

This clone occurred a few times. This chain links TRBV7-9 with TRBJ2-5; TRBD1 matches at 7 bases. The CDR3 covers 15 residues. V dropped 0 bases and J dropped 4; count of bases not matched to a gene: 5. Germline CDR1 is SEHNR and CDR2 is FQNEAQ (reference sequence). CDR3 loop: CASSLAGTARETQYF. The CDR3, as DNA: TGTGCCAGCAGCTTAGCCGGGACAGCTAGAGAGACCCAGTACTTC.

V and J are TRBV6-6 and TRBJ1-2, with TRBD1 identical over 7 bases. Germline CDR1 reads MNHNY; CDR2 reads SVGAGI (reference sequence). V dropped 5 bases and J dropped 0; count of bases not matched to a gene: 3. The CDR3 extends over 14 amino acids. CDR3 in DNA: TGTGCCAGCAGTGGGACAGATTCTAACTATGGCTACACCTTC. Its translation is CASSGTDSNYGYTF.

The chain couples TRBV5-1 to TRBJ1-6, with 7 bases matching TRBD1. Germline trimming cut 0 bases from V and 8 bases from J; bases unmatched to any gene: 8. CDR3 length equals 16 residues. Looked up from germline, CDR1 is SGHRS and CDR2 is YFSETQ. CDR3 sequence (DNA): TGCGCCAGCAGCTTGGGAGGGGGCTCGGCGGATTCACCCCTCCACTTT. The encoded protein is CASSLGGGSADSPLHF.

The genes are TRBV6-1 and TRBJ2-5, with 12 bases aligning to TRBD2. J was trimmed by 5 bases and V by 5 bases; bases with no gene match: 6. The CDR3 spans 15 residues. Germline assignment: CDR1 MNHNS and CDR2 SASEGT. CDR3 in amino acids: CASSPSGRGGETQYF. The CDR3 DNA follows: TGTGCCAGCAGTCCTAGCGGGAGGGGGGGGGAGACCCAGTACTTC.

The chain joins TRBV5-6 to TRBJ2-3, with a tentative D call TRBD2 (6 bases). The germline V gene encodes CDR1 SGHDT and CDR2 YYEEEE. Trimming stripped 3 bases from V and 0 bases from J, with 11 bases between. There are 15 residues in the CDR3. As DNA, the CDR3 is TGTGCCAGCAGCTCCGTCCGGGGGAGCACAGATACGCAGTATTTT. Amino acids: CASSSVRGSTDTQYF.

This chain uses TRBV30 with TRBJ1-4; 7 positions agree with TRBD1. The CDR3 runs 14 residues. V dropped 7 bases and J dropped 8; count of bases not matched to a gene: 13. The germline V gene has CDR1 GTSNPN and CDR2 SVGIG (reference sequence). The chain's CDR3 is CASPREGGAEKLFF. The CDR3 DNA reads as TGTGCCTCGCCTAGGGAAGGGGGCGCCGAAAAACTGTTTTTT.

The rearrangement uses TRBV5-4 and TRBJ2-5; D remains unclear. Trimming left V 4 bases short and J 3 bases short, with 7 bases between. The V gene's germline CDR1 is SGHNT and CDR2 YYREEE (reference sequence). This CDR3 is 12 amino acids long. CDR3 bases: TGTGCCAGCAGCCCGAATGAAGAGACCCAGTACTTC. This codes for CASSPNEETQYF.

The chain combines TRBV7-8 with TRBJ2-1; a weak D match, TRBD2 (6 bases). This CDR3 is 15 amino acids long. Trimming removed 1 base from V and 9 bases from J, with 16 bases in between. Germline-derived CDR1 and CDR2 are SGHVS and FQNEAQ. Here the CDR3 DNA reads TGTGCCAGCAGCTTAGGCGGAGGGGTAGTGGGTGAGCAGTTCTTC. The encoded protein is CASSLGGGVVGEQFF.

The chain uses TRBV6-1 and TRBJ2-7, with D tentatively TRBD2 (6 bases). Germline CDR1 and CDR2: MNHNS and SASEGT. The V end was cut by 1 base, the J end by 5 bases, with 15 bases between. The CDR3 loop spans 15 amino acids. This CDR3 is CASSEGGGVPHEQYF. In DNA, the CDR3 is TGTGCCAGCAGTGAAGGTGGCGGGGTCCCGCACGAGCAGTACTTC.

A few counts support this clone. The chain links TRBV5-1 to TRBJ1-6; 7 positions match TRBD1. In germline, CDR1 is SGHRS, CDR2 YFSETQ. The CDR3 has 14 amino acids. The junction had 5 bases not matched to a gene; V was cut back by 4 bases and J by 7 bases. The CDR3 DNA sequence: TGCGCCAGCAGCAGGGAGACAGGGAATTCACCCCTCCACTTT. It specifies CASSRETGNSPLHF.